The rows below give T cell receptor beta chains drawn from one sample of a study of B cell selection in AIRE deficiency. The protocol was immunoSEQ multiplex PCR, while the TCRdb copy is restricted to in-frame clones and leaves out a portion. The sample includes over 20,000 clones, around 97% seen only once; the top ten take 0.15% to 0.2%. The source material was conventional CD4+ T cells sorted from PBMCs. The receptors originated from a human donor with AIRE deficiency. Each CDR3 is given with its conserved first and last residue. Each record gives: V gene, J gene, D gene, CDR3 length, clone size, CDR3 protein, CDR3 DNA. The D gene is left open where the match is weak. Not every row has a clone size; where given, it reads once, few, many or a size class.

TRBV10-3,TRBJ2-1,NA,13,NA,CAINRENYNEQFF,TGTGCCATCAACCGAGAAAACTACAATGAGCAGTTCTTC
TRBV5-1,TRBJ2-7,TRBD1,15,NA,CASSWGQGHSYEQYF,TGCGCCAGCAGCTGGGGACAGGGCCACTCCTACGAGCAGTACTTC
TRBV6-5,TRBJ2-5,NA,15,NA,CASSYEGRTGGAQYF,TGTGCCAGCAGTTACGAAGGCAGGACGGGTGGGGCCCAGTACTTC
TRBV12-5,TRBJ1-5,TRBD1,15,NA,CASGRSGQGIQPQHF,TGTGCTAGTGGCCGCTCGGGACAGGGTATTCAGCCCCAGCATTTT
TRBV7-2,TRBJ1-5,NA,12,NA,CASSLYNQPQHF,TGTGCCAGCAGCTTATACAATCAGCCCCAGCATTTT
TRBV19,TRBJ2-5,NA,13,NA,CASSKASEARRYF,TGTGCCAGTAGTAAAGCTAGCGAAGCTCGCCGGTACTTC
TRBV18,TRBJ2-1,NA,15,NA,CASSPLGAANNEQFF,TGTGCCAGCTCACCCCTCGGGGCCGCGAACAATGAGCAGTTCTTC
TRBV7-9,TRBJ2-2,NA,15,NA,CASRTVELNTGELFF,TGTGCCAGCCGGACGGTCGAATTAAACACCGGGGAGCTGTTTTTT
TRBV29-1,TRBJ2-7,NA,11,NA,CSVAQGGKQYF,TGCAGCGTTGCTCAGGGGGGAAAGCAGTACTTC
TRBV19,TRBJ1-4,NA,16,NA,CASSYGVRSSEGKLFF,TGTGCCAGTAGCTATGGGGTCAGGTCCTCCGAAGGAAAACTGTTTTTT
TRBV30,TRBJ2-2,TRBD2,16,NA,CAWSRGLAGLGGELFF,TGTGCCTGGAGTCGGGGACTAGCGGGACTTGGCGGGGAGCTGTTTTTT
TRBV11-2,TRBJ2-3,NA,15,NA,CASSLVPESTDTQYF,TGTGCCAGCAGCTTAGTACCCGAGAGCACAGATACGCAGTATTTT
TRBV7-2,TRBJ1-6,NA,12,NA,CASSSNFSPLHF,TGTGCCAGCAGCAGTAACTTCTCACCCCTCCACTTT
TRBV18,TRBJ1-1,NA,14,NA,CASSPKGRITEAFF,TGTGCCAGCTCACCAAAGGGGCGGATCACTGAAGCTTTCTTT
TRBV7-2,TRBJ2-1,NA,15,NA,CASSLSSSLGNEQFF,TGTGCCAGCAGCTTATCCTCATCTCTAGGCAATGAGCAGTTCTTC
TRBV7-2,TRBJ2-1,TRBD1,14,NA,CASSSRTGRGQQFF,TGTGCCAGCAGCTCAAGGACAGGGAGAGGCCAGCAGTTCTTC
TRBV28,TRBJ1-1,NA,12,NA,CASRSTDTEAFF,TGTGCCAGCAGATCGACAGACACTGAAGCTTTCTTT
TRBV28,TRBJ2-7,TRBD1,18,once,CASSLFASQQGQTYEQYF,TGTGCCAGCAGTTTATTCGCTTCGCAACAGGGGCAGACCTACGAGCAGTACTTC
TRBV2,TRBJ2-7,NA,12,once,CASRPDSYEQYF,TGTGCCAGCAGACCGGACAGCTACGAGCAGTACTTC
TRBV5-1,TRBJ1-1,NA,14,NA,CASSLVGGAGEAFF,TGCGCCAGCAGCTTGGTCGGCGGTGCAGGTGAAGCTTTCTTT
TRBV19,TRBJ1-2,NA,14,NA,CASSVLGTRDGYTF,TGTGCCAGTAGTGTTCTGGGGACAAGAGATGGCTACACCTTC
TRBV28,TRBJ1-5,NA,11,NA,CASGGNQPQHF,TGTGCCAGCGGGGGCAATCAGCCCCAGCATTTT
TRBV5-1,TRBJ2-2,TRBD2,16,NA,CASSPPLAGVPGELFF,TGCGCCAGCAGCCCCCCGCTAGCGGGGGTCCCCGGGGAGCTGTTTTTT
TRBV12-5,TRBJ2-5,NA,14,NA,CASGPPRSPETQYF,TGTGCTAGTGGCCCTCCCCGGAGCCCAGAGACCCAGTACTTC
TRBV29-1,TRBJ2-7,NA,11,NA,CSVIREREQYF,TGCAGCGTAATCAGGGAACGCGAGCAGTACTTC
TRBV11-2,TRBJ1-2,NA,15,once,CASSHGPKANYGYTF,TGTGCCAGCAGCCACGGACCGAAAGCTAACTATGGCTACACCTTC
TRBV28,TRBJ1-1,NA,17,NA,CASSLAGGGWSNTEAFF,TGTGCCAGCAGTTTGGCAGGAGGGGGGTGGTCGAACACTGAAGCTTTCTTT
TRBV9,TRBJ2-2,NA,15,NA,CASSVGAANTGELFF,TGTGCCAGCAGCGTCGGAGCGGCGAACACCGGGGAGCTGTTTTTT
TRBV5-1,TRBJ2-7,NA,16,NA,CASSRATGSLTYEQYF,TGCGCCAGCAGCCGTGCTACGGGGTCCCTTACCTACGAGCAGTACTTC
TRBV7-2,TRBJ2-7,NA,11,NA,CASSYGRSPYF,TGTGCCAGCAGCTACGGACGGAGCCCGTACTTC
TRBV18,TRBJ2-7,NA,14,NA,CASSPKAQTYEQYF,TGTGCCAGCTCACCAAAAGCACAGACCTACGAGCAGTACTTC
TRBV7-2,TRBJ1-5,NA,16,NA,CASSLAAGANNQPQHF,TGTGCCAGCAGCTTAGCGGCAGGGGCGAACAATCAGCCCCAGCATTTT
TRBV19,TRBJ1-4,NA,14,NA,CASSYRETNEKLFF,TGTGCCAGTAGTTACAGGGAGACTAATGAAAAACTGTTTTTT
TRBV14,TRBJ2-5,NA,16,NA,CASSQDSWVAEETQYF,TGTGCCAGCAGCCAAGATTCGTGGGTAGCGGAAGAGACCCAGTACTTC
TRBV6-6,TRBJ2-1,NA,15,NA,CASSYWDFDSNEQFF,TGTGCCAGCAGTTACTGGGATTTTGACTCCAATGAGCAGTTCTTC
TRBV19,TRBJ2-3,NA,17,NA,CASSRTRGGKSTDTQYF,TGTGCCAGTAGTAGGACAAGGGGCGGGAAGAGCACAGATACGCAGTATTTT
TRBV5-8,TRBJ1-2,NA,13,NA,CASSLGLNYGYTF,TGTGCCAGCAGCTTGGGTCTTAACTATGGCTACACCTTC
TRBV28,TRBJ2-1,NA,12,NA,CASSLLRDEQFF,TGTGCCAGCAGTCTCCTCCGCGACGAGCAGTTCTTC
TRBV5-1,TRBJ2-1,NA,15,NA,CASSFRGDSYNEQFF,TGCGCCAGCAGCTTCAGAGGGGATTCCTACAATGAGCAGTTCTTC
TRBV5-1,TRBJ2-7,NA,14,NA,CASSATGTSYEQYF,TGCGCCAGCAGCGCCACCGGGACCTCCTACGAGCAGTACTTC
TRBV11-2,TRBJ1-2,NA,14,NA,CASSQMTGIYGYTF,TGTGCCAGCAGCCAGATGACGGGGATCTATGGCTACACCTTC
TRBV21-1,TRBJ2-7,NA,18,NA,CASTPGLTAGVGSYEQYF,TGTGCCAGCACCCCGGGACTGACGGCGGGAGTGGGCTCCTACGAGCAGTACTTC
TRBV11-2,TRBJ2-1,NA,14,NA,CASSLVPGRGEQFF,TGTGCCAGCAGCTTAGTCCCAGGGCGGGGTGAGCAGTTCTTC
TRBV27,TRBJ2-3,TRBD2,18,NA,CASTQPWGAGRETDTQYF,TGTGCCAGCACCCAACCCTGGGGGGCCGGGAGGGAGACAGATACGCAGTATTTT
TRBV7-9,TRBJ2-1,NA,16,NA,CASSLKRPQGYTEQFF,TGTGCCAGCAGCTTAAAGAGACCCCAGGGGTATACTGAGCAGTTCTTC
TRBV19,TRBJ2-7,NA,13,NA,CASSPPAGNEQYF,TGTGCCAGTAGCCCCCCCGCGGGGAACGAGCAGTACTTC
TRBV7-8,TRBJ2-7,NA,14,NA,CASSLAEGTREQYF,TGTGCCAGCAGCTTAGCGGAGGGTACGCGAGAGCAGTACTTC
TRBV29-1,TRBJ1-3,NA,14,NA,CSASHLSSGNTIYF,TGCAGCGCCTCCCACCTAAGCTCTGGAAACACCATATATTTT
TRBV30,TRBJ2-1,TRBD2,14,NA,CAWSEASGSDEQFF,TGTGCCTGGAGTGAGGCTAGCGGGAGCGATGAGCAGTTCTTC
TRBV6-5,TRBJ2-7,NA,15,once,CASSSLTANTYEQYF,TGTGCCAGCAGTTCTCTGACGGCAAACACGTACGAGCAGTACTTC
TRBV28,TRBJ2-5,NA,14,NA,CASSGGAAQETQYF,TGTGCCAGCAGTGGCGGGGCGGCACAAGAGACCCAGTACTTC
TRBV6-5,TRBJ2-7,TRBD2,14,NA,CASSRLAGAYEQYF,TGTGCCAGCAGCCGACTAGCGGGAGCCTACGAGCAGTACTTC
TRBV12-2,TRBJ2-1,NA,14,NA,CASRQSGYYNEQFF,TGTGCAAGTCGACAAAGCGGATACTACAATGAGCAGTTCTTC
TRBV5-6,TRBJ2-5,NA,16,NA,CASSLVWGWPQETQYF,TGTGCCAGCAGCTTGGTTTGGGGGTGGCCCCAAGAGACCCAGTACTTC
TRBV10-3,TRBJ1-2,NA,15,NA,CAISENTYGNYGYTF,TGTGCCATCAGCGAGAACACCTATGGGAACTATGGCTACACCTTC
TRBV6-1,TRBJ1-5,TRBD1,16,NA,CASSEGGQYPNQPQHF,TGTGCCAGCAGTGAGGGGGGACAGTACCCCAATCAGCCCCAGCATTTT
TRBV11-3,TRBJ2-1,TRBD2,16,NA,CASSLGTSGMGPEQFF,TGTGCCAGCAGCTTAGGAACTAGCGGGATGGGCCCTGAGCAGTTCTTC
TRBV6-5,TRBJ1-6,TRBD1,15,NA,CASSYGGTAHSPLHF,TGTGCCAGCAGTTACGGCGGGACAGCACATTCACCCCTCCACTTT
TRBV4-1,TRBJ2-1,TRBD2,17,NA,CASSQLGLAGAGNEQFF,TGCGCCAGCAGCCAATTGGGACTAGCGGGAGCGGGCAATGAGCAGTTCTTC